Presented here are 8 T cell receptor beta chains from one specimen sequenced in a study of cytomegalovirus exposure and HLA in healthy donors. With 60 Vbeta and 13 Jbeta primers, the PCR was carried out. TCRdb's copy holds only in-frame clones and misses some; the assay was immunoSEQ multiplex PCR. The repertoire holds 150,000 to 200,000 clones, roughly 87% seen once, with approximately 0.98% in the top ten. The sequencing input was PBMCs. These receptors were obtained from a boy between 2 and 15 years old in good health and CMV-seronegative.

The genes are TRBV2 and TRBJ2-5; D is ambiguous. This CDR3 is built from 14 residues. Trimming cost V 1 base and J 4 bases, with 10 bases left between them. In germline, CDR1 is SNHLY, CDR2 FYNNEI. The CDR3 bases are TGTGCCAGCAGTGAAGTTTCTCAGATAGAGACCCAGTACTTC. Protein product: CASSEVSQIETQYF.

The chain links TRBV18 to TRBJ2-7; D might be TRBD2 (6 bases). The V end was cut by 1 base, the J end by 5 bases, with 12 bases between. Germline lookup yields CDR1 KGHSH and CDR2 LQKENI. This CDR3 region has 14 residues. The CDR3, as DNA: TGTGCCAGCTCACCACTTGGAGGGGCAGACGAGCAGTACTTC. Translating gives CASSPLGGADEQYF.

CDR3: CASSLGQGSKSPLHF. CDR3 coding DNA: TGTGCCAGCAGCTTAGGACAGGGGAGTAAATCACCCCTCCACTTT. The chain is built from TRBV7-9 and TRBJ1-6; 8 nucleotides agree with TRBD1. The J segment lost 10 bases and the V segment lost 1 base, leaving 6 bases of the junction unmatched. The CDR3 has 15 amino acids. Per the germline V gene, CDR1 is SEHNR and CDR2 is FQNEAQ (reference sequence).

CDR3 in DNA: TGTGCCAGCAGCCTACTAGCGGGGGGCCCCACAGATACGCAGTATTTT. It codes for CASSLLAGGPTDTQYF. The chain recombines TRBV7-3 with TRBJ2-3; 12 bases fit TRBD2. Germline V gives CDR1 SGHTA, CDR2 FQGTGA. V lost 5 bases, J lost 2 bases, and 5 bases stayed unmatched. This CDR3 has 16 residues.

This clone was seen only once. The J gene is TRBJ1-1, the V gene TRBV11-2; 7 bases align to TRBD1. The V segment lost 0 bases and the J segment 7 bases; nucleotides outside the gene matches: 11. Germline CDR1 reads SGHAT; CDR2 reads FQNNGV. The CDR3 consists of 16 residues. The CDR3 loop reads CASSLDLSGGANEAFF. CDR3 bases: TGTGCCAGCAGCTTAGATCTGTCAGGGGGAGCTAATGAAGCTTTCTTT.

The chain recombines TRBV14 with TRBJ1-1; D is uncertain. The CDR3 runs 17 residues. Germline V lookup: CDR1 SGHDN, CDR2 FVKESK. V lost 4 bases and J lost 0, with 18 bases in between. CDR3 sequence reads: CASSPIGTALLNTEAFF. The CDR3 DNA reads TGTGCCAGCAGCCCCATAGGAACAGCATTATTGAACACTGAAGCTTTCTTT.

The chain uses TRBV28 and TRBJ1-5; the D gene is possibly TRBD1 (5 bases). The ends were cut back, 6 bases at V and 2 bases at J, with 14 bases in the middle. The CDR3 sequence is 15 residues long. CDR1 and CDR2 from the germline V gene are MDHEN and SYDVKM. CDR3 protein: CASRSDSYGNQPQHF. The CDR3 DNA reads TGTGCCAGCAGGTCAGACAGTTATGGCAATCAGCCCCAGCATTTT.

V usage is TRBV28 and J usage is TRBJ1-4; D gene unclear. The CDR3 consists of 15 residues. Germline V lookup: CDR1 MDHEN, CDR2 SYDVKM. Trimming removed 7 bases from V and 4 bases from J, with 16 bases in between. The CDR3 DNA sequence: TGTGCCAGCATCCCTTTAGGCGGTTATAATGAAAAACTGTTTTTT. Translation: CASIPLGGYNEKLFF.